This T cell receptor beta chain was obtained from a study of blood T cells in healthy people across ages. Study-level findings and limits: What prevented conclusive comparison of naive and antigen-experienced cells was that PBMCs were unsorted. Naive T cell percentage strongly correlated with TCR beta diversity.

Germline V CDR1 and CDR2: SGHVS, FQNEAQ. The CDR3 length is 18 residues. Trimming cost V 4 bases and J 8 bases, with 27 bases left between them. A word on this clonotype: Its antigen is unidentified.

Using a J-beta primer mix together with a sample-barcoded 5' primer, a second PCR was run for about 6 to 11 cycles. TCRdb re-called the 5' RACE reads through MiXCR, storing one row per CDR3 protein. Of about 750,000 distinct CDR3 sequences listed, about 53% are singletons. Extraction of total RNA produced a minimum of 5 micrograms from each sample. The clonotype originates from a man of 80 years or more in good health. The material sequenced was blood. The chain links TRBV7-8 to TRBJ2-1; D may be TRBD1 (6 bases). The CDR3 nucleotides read TGTGCCAGCAGCTCTCGAAATGGGGGCTACCTGAAGAGCGATGAGCAGTTCTTC. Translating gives CASSSRNGGYLKSDEQFF.